This T cell receptor (beta chain) was sequenced for a study of T cell responses to AZD1222 COVID-19 vaccine. Libraries were prepared by immunoSEQ multiplex PCR; TCRdb keeps only in-frame clonotypes and omits some of them. Here the sample spans roughly 150,000 clones, about 92% being singletons. For this clone: As yet, its antigen is unknown.

General study points: Reports say nearly half of spike-specific TCRs go after unmutated variant regions. Clonal diversity was possibly underestimated, and white British individuals and females predominated among donors.

This sequence originates from an adult in good health. The source material was peripheral blood, sampled on day 0 of AZD1222 vaccination.

The CDR3 bases are TGTGCCAGCAAGATGGGGGCCTTGGAAAAACTGTTTTTT. It yields the protein CASKMGALEKLFF. This chain joins TRBV2 and TRBJ1-4; a possible D gene is TRBD1 (6 bases). The CDR3 spans 13 residues. Germline V gives CDR1 SNHLY, CDR2 FYNNEI. Trimming took 7 bases from V and 8 from J, leaving 14 bases between them.